This T cell receptor beta chain was recovered during a study of T-cell memory formation after mild COVID-19. Study in general: Largely, TCR clusters stayed within a single donor. General observations from the study: Clones contracting across day 15 to 85 had a balanced CD4/CD8 profile; later expanding clones leaned CD4+. Pre-infection memory showed some responding clones, and this suggested that cross-reactive memory joined.

About this clonotype: Its antigen remains unidentified.

Deletions cut 6 bases from V and 2 bases from J, with 13 bases between. The CDR3 consists of 14 residues. TCRdb passed the 5' RACE reads through MiXCR, listing each CDR3 protein once. The data show 70,000 to 95,000 distinct CDR3 sequences, roughly 13% seen once. The source of this sequence is a man aged 18 to 35 who had mild COVID-19 (a few samples of this study predate the infection). Cell type and time point are not known. V gene TRBV12-3 or TRBV12-4 combines with J gene TRBJ1-2; D unresolved. Sequencing was carried out using PBMCs or a T cell subset sorted from them (not recorded which). CDR3 in amino acids: CASRWGETNYGYTF. The CDR3 DNA is TGTGCCAGCAGGTGGGGAGAAACCAACTATGGCTACACCTTC.